This TCR beta chain was sequenced in a study of blood T cell repertoires in COVID-19. Study background: Samples taken during acute and convalescent COVID-19 were collected in the United States, Italy and Spain.

Assay used: immunoSEQ multiplex PCR; TCRdb lists only in-frame clones, some missing. The data hold 200,000 to 250,000 clones, with roughly 88% observed a single time. The length of the CDR3 is 16 residues. Trimming shortened V by 0 bases and J by 2 bases, and 11 bases separated the two germline ends. The germline V gene has CDR1 MNHEY and CDR2 SVGAGI. Material for sequencing was peripheral blood. The origin of this receptor is a man aged 80 or over with acute or convalescent COVID-19. The chain joins TRBV6-5 to TRBJ1-5; the D gene is possibly TRBD1 (5 bases). Here the CDR3 DNA reads TGTGCCAGCAGTTACTCCGGGGGGTTGGGCAATCAGCCCCAGCATTTT. Translation: CASSYSGGLGNQPQHF.